This note documents a single TCR beta chain sequence. Primers included in the PCR were 60 Vbeta and 13 Jbeta primers. TCRdb's copy holds only in-frame clones and misses some; the assay was immunoSEQ multiplex PCR. This listing includes some 150,000 clones. This specimen comes from a study of cytomegalovirus exposure and HLA in healthy donors. CDR3 length: 13 amino acids. Germline V CDR1 and CDR2: SQVTM, ANQGSEA. With V trimmed by 4 bases and J by 4 bases, 2 bases remained unmatched. This sequence joins TRBV29-1 and TRBJ2-5; 11 bases line up with TRBD2. The sequenced sample consisted of PBMCs. The sequence was collected from a woman younger than 35 in good health and CMV-seronegative. In DNA, the CDR3 is TGCAGCGTTGGTGGACTAGCGGGAGAGACCCAGTACTTC. Translation: CSVGGLAGETQYF.